The T cell receptor beta chain described here comes from a study of shared clonotypes between healthy human individuals. Study-wide background: Participating donors consisted of two women and a few men aged 18 to 49.

Authors' methods: ImmunoSEQ output lacked quality scores and full-length reads, limiting matched filtering. The method was immunoSEQ multiplex PCR; TCRdb's version includes in-frame clones alone and lacks a portion of them. The V and J calls and clone size come from that table; D and trimming were worked out from the DNA. The sample contains hundreds of thousands of clones, 60% to 80% of which appear only once. The donor cohort consisted entirely of Caucasian adults residing in Nashville, Tennessee. Trimming stripped 2 bases from V and 4 bases from J, with 11 bases between. CDR1 MNHEY and CDR2 SMNVEV come from the germline V gene (reference sequence). This CDR3 is built from 14 residues.

The source is a middle-aged woman in good health. Some clones in this sample may be carry-over from other donors' samples. The material sequenced was PBMCs. The chain joins TRBV27 to TRBJ1-2; D remains ambiguous. The CDR3 DNA is TGTGCCAGCAGTTTAACGCCGGGGATCTATGGCTACACCTTC. Residues: CASSLTPGIYGYTF.